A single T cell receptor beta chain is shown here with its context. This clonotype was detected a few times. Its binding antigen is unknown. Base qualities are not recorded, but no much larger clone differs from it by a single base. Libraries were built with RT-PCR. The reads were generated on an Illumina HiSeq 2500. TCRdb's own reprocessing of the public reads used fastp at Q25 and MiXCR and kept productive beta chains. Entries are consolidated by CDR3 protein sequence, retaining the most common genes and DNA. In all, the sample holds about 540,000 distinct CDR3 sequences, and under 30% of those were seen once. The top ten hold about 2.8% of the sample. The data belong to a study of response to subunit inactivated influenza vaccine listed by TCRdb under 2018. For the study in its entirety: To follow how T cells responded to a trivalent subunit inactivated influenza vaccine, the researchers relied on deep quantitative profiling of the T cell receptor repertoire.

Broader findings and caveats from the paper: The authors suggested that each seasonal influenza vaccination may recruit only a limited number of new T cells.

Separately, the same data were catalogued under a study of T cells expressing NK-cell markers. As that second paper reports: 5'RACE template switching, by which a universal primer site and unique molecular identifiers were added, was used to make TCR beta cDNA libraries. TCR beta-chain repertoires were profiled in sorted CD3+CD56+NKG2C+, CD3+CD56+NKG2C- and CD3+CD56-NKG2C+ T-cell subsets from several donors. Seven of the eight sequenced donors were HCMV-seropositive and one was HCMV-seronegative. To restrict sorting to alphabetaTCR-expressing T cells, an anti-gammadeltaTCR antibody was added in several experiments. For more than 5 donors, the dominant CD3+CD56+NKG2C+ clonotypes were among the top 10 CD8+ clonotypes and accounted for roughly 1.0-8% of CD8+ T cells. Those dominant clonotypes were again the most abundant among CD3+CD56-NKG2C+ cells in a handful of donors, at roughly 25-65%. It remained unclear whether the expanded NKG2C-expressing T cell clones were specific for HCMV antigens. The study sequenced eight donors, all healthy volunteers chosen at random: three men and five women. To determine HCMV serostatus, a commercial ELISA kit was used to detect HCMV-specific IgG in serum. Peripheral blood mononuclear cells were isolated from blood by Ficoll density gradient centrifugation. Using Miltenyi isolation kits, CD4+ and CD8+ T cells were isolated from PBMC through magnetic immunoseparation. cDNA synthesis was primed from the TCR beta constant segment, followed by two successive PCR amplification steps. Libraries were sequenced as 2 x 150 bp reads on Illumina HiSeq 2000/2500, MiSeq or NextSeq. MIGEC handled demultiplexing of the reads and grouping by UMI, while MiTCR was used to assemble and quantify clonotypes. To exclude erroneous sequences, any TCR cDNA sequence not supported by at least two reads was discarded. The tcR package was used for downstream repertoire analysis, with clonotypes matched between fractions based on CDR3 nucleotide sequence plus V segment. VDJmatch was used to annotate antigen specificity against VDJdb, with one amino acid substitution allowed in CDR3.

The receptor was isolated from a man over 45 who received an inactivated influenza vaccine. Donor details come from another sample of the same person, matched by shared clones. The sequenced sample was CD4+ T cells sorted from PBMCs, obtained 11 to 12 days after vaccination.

The nucleotide sequence is given as TGTGCCAGCAGCAACATGGGGGGTTCCTACAATGAGCAGTTCTTC. It translates as CASSNMGGSYNEQFF. The chain was built from TRBV6-2 or TRBV6-3 and TRBJ2-1; 6 matching bases give a weak D call of TRBD2. From a lookup of the germline V gene, CDR1 and CDR2 are MNHEY and SVGEGT. Trimming removed 6 bases from V and 1 base from J, leaving 13 bases between the germline ends. The CDR3 holds 15 amino acids from the cysteine to the phenylalanine. Left in the record is the CDR3 DNA by itself, 45 bases read in frame from the first base.